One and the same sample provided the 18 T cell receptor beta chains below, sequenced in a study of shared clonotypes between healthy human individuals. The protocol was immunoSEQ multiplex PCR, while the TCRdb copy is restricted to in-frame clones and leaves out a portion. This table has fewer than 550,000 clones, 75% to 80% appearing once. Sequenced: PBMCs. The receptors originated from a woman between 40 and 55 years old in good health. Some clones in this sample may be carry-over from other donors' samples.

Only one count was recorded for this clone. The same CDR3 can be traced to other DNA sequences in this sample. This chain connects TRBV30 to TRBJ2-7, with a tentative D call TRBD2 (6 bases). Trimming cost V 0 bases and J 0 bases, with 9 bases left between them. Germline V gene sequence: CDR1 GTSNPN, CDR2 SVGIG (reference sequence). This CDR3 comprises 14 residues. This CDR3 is CAWSVRGSSYEQYF. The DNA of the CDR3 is TGTGCCTGGAGTGTACGGGGGAGCTCCTACGAGCAGTACTTC.

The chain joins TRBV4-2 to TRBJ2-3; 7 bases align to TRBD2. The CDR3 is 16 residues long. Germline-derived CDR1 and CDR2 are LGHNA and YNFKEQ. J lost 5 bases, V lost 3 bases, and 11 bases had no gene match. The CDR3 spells CASSQGTSAPEDTQYF. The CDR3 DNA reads TGTGCCAGCAGCCAGGGAACTAGCGCCCCTGAAGATACGCAGTATTTT.

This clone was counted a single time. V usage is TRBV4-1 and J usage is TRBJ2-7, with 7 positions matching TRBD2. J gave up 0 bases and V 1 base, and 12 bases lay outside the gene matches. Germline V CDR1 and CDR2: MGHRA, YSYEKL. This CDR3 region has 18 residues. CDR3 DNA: TGCGCCAGCAGCCAAGTGGGCGGGGGACTGAGAAGCTCCTACGAGCAGTACTTC. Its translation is CASSQVGGGLRSSYEQYF.

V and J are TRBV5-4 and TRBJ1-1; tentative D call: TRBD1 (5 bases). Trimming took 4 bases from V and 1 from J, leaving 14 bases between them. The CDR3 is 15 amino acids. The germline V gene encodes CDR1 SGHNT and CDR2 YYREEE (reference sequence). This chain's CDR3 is CASSNPGRGNTEAFF. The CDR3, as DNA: TGTGCCAGCAGCAACCCGGGACGGGGGAACACTGAAGCTTTCTTT.

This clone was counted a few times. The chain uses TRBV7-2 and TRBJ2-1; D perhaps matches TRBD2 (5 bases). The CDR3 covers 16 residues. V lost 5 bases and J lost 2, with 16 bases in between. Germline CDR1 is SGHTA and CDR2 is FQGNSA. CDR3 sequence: CASSAQAGPPYNEQFF. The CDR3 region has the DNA TGTGCCAGCAGCGCCCAGGCGGGCCCACCCTACAATGAGCAGTTCTTC.

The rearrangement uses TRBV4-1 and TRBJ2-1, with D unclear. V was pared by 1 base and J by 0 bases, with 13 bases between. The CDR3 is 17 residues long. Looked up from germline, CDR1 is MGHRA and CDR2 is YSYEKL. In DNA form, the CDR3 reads TGCGCCAGCAGCCAAGCGTTACCCAGGAGCTCCTACAATGAGCAGTTCTTC. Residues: CASSQALPRSSYNEQFF.

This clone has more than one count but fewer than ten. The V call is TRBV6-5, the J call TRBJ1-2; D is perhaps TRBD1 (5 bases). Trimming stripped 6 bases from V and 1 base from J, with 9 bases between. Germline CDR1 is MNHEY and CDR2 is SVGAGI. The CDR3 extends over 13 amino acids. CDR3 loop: CASSLGVNYGYTF. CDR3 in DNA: TGTGCCAGCAGCCTAGGGGTTAACTATGGCTACACCTTC.

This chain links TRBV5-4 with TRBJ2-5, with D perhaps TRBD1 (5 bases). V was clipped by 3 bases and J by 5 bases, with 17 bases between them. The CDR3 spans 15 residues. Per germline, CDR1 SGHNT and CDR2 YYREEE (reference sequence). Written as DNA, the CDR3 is TGTGCCAGCAGCTCCCCAGGGTTTCCGACTGAGACCCAGTACTTC. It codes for CASSSPGFPTETQYF.

Written as DNA, the CDR3 is TGTGCCAGCAGCATTCCGGGACAGGGGGCGACCCGCAACACCGGGGAGCTGTTTTTT. Translating gives CASSIPGQGATRNTGELFF. The chain couples TRBV5-4 to TRBJ2-2; the match to TRBD1 covers 12 bases. Germline V gives CDR1 SGHNT, CDR2 YYREEE (reference sequence). The ends lost 4 bases at V and 2 bases at J; junction bases unmatched: 12. The CDR3 covers 19 residues.

CDR3 nucleotide sequence: TGCAGCCCCCGGGGCCCGGCGGGAGGCAATGAGCAGTTCTTC. Translated, it gives CSPRGPAGGNEQFF. This rearrangement joins TRBV29-1 to TRBJ2-1, with 8 bases matching TRBD2. J was trimmed by 6 bases and V by 8 bases; bases with no gene match: 12. CDR3 length equals 14 residues. Germline V gene lookup returns CDR1 SQVTM and CDR2 ANQGSEA.

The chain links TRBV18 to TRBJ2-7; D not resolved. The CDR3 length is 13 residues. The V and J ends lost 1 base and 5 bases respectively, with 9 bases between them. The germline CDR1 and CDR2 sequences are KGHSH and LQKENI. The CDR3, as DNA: TGTGCCAGCTCACCACGGGCACTACACGAGCAGTACTTC. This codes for CASSPRALHEQYF.

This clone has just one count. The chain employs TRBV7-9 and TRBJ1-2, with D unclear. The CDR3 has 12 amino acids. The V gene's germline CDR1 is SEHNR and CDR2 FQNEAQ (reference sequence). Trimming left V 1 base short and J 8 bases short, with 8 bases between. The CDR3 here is CASSLEGGGYTF. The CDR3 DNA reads TGTGCCAGCAGCTTAGAAGGTGGAGGCTACACCTTC.

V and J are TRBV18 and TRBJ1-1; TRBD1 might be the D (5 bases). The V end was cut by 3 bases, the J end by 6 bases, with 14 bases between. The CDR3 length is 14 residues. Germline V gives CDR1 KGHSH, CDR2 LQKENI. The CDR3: CASSPRGHIAEAFF. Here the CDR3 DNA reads TGTGCCAGCTCACCTAGGGGCCATATAGCTGAAGCTTTCTTT.

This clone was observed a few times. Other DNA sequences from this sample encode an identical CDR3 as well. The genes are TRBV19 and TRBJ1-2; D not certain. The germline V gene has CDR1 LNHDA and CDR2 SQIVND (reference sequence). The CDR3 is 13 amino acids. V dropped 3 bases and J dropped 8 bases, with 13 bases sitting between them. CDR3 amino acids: CASSIGLLSGYTF. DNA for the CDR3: TGTGCCAGTAGTATCGGACTCCTTTCGGGCTACACCTTC.

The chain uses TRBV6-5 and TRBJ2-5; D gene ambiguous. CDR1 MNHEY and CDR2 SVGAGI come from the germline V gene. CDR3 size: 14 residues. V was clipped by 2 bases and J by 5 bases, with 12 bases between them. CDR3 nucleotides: TGTGCCAGCAGTTACATGCTGTCGGATGAGACCCAGTACTTC. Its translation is CASSYMLSDETQYF.

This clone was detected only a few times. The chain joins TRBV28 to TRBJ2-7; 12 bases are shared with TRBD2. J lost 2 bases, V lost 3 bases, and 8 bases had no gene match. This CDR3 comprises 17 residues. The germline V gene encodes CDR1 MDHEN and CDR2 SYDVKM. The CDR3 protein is CASSFPLLAGGTYEQYF. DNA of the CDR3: TGTGCCAGCAGTTTCCCCTTACTAGCGGGAGGAACCTACGAGCAGTACTTC.

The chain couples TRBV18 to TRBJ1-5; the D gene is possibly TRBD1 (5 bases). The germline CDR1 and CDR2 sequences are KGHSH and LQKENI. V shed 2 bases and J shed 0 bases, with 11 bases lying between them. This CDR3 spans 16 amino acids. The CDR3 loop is CASSPSGRDSNQPQHF. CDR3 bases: TGTGCCAGCTCACCATCGGGACGGGATAGCAATCAGCCCCAGCATTTT.

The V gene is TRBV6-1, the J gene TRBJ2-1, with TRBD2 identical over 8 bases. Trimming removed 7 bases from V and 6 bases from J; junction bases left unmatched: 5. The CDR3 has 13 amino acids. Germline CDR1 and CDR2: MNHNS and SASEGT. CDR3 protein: CASNSGNLNEQFF. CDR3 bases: TGTGCCAGCAATAGCGGGAACCTCAATGAGCAGTTCTTC.